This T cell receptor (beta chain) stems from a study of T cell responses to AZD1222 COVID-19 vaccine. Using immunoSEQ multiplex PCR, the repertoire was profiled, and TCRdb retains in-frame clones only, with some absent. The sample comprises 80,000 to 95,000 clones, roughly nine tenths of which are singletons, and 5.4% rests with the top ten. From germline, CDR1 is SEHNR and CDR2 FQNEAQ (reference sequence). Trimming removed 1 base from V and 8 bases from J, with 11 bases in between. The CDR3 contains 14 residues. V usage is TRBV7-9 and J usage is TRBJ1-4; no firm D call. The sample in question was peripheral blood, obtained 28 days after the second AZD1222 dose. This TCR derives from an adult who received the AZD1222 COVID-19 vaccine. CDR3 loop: CASSLDSSREKLFF. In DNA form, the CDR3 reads TGTGCCAGCAGCTTAGACTCGTCGAGGGAAAAACTGTTTTTT.